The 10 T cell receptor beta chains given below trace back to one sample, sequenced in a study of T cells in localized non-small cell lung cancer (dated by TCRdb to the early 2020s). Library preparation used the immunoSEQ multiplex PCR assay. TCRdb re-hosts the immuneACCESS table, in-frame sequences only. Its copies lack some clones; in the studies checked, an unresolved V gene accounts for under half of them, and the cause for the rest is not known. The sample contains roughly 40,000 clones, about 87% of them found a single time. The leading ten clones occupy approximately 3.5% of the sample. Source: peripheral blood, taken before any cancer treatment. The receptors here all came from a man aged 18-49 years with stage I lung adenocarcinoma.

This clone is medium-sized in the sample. CDR3 loop: CAIRGTGHTGELFF. The CDR3 coding sequence is TGTGCCATCAGGGGGACAGGTCACACCGGGGAGCTGTTTTTT. V and J are TRBV10-3 and TRBJ2-2; 8 positions match TRBD1. The CDR3 length is 14 residues. Germline CDR1 and CDR2: ENHRY and SYGVKD. The V gene end was trimmed by 6 bases and the J gene end by 3 bases; junction bases not matched to a gene: 3.

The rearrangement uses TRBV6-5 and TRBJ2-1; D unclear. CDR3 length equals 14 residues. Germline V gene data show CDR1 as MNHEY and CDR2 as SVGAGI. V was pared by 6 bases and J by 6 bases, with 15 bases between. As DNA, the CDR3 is TGTGCCAGCAGCCGCGAGGAGCCCTCCAATGAGCAGTTCTTC. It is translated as CASSREEPSNEQFF.

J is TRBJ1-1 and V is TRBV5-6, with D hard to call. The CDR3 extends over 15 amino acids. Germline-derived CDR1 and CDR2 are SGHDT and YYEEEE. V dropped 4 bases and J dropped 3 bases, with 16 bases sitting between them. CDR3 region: CASSASGTVDTEAFF. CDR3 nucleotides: TGTGCCAGCAGCGCCTCCGGTACGGTGGACACTGAAGCTTTCTTT.

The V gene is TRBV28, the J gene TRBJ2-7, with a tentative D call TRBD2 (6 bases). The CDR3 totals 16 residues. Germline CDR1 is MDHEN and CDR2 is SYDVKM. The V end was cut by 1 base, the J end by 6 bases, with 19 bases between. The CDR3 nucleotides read TGTGCCAGCAGTTTATATACGGGGGAGGTTCGAAGCGAGCAGTACTTC. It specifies CASSLYTGEVRSEQYF. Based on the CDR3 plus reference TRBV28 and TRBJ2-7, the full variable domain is DVKVTQSSRYLVKRTGEKVFLECVQDMDHENMFWYRQDPGLGLRLIYFSYDVKMKEKGDIPEGYSVSREKKERFSLILESASTNQTSMYLCASSLYTGEVRSEQYFGPGTRLTVT.

CDR3: CASSTHEGGGTEAFF. For the CDR3, the DNA is TGTGCCAGCAGCACCCATGAGGGGGGAGGGACTGAAGCTTTCTTT. The chain carries TRBV7-9 and TRBJ1-1; weak D call: TRBD1 (6 bases). Germline CDR1 is SEHNR and CDR2 is FQNEAQ (reference sequence). Trimming took 5 bases from V and 5 from J, leaving 18 bases between them. The CDR3 has 15 amino acids.

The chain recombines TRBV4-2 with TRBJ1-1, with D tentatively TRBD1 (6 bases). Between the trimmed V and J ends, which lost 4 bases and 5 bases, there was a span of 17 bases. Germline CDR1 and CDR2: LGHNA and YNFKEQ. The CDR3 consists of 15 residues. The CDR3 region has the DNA TGTGCCAGCAGCCGGTTCGGGGGGCCGGAAACTGAAGCTTTCTTT. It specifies CASSRFGGPETEAFF.

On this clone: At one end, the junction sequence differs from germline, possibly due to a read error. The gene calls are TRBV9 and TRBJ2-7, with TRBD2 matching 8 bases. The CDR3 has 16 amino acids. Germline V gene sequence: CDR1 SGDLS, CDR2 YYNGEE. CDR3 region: CARSVGPSGGAYEQYF. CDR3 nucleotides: TGTGCCCGCAGCGTAGGGCCGTCGGGGGGGGCTTACGAGCAGTACTTC.

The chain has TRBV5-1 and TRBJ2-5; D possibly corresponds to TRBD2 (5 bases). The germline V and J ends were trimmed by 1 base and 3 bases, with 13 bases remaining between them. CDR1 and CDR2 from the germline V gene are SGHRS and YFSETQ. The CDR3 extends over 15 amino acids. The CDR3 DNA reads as TGCGCCAGCAGCTTGTCCCTAGCTGCTAAAGAGACCCAGTACTTC. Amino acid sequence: CASSLSLAAKETQYF. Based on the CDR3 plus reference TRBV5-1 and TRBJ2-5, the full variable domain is KAGVTQTPRYLIKTRGQQVTLSCSPISGHRSVSWYQQTPGQGLQFLFEYFSETQRNKGNFPGRFSGRQFSNSRSEMNVSTLELGDSALYLCASSLSLAAKETQYFGPGTRLLVL.

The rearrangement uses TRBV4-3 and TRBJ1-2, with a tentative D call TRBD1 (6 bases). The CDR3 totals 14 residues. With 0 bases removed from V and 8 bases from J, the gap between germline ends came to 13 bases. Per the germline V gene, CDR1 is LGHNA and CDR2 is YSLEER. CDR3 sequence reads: CASSQDLGGRGYTF. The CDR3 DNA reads TGCGCCAGCAGCCAAGATCTGGGGGGCCGGGGCTACACCTTC.

This chain's CDR3 is CASSVAMPGGSQNEQFF. CDR3 nucleotides: TGTGCCAGCAGCGTAGCTATGCCGGGGGGGAGTCAGAATGAGCAGTTCTTC. V is TRBV9 and J is TRBJ2-1; 8 bases line up with TRBD2. Trimming at V came to 0 bases and at J to 7 bases, leaving 12 bases not matched to a gene. Germline assignment: CDR1 SGDLS and CDR2 YYNGEE. The CDR3 has 17 amino acids.